This T cell receptor (beta chain) appears in the sequencing data of a study of graft-versus-host responses after intestinal transplantation. Germline values: CDR1 SGHAT, CDR2 FQDESV (reference sequence). The CDR3 loop spans 13 amino acids. V gave up 1 base and J gave up 4 bases, with 7 bases separating them. With some 200,000 irradiated, violet-dye-labeled stimulator cells, some 200,000 CFSE-labeled responder cells were plated. Sorting of proliferating CFSE-low CD3+CD4+ and CD3+CD8+ responders took place after the reaction. Method: immunoSEQ multiplex PCR; TCRdb's copy keeps in-frame clones and lacks some. The sample carries 7,000 to 10,000 clones, about 30% recorded once.

This receptor was identified in a human patient who was an organ donor for intestinal transplantation. This chain joins TRBV11-1 and TRBJ1-1, with a possible D match to TRBD1 (5 bases). The sample in question was alloreactive CD8+ T cells from a mixed lymphocyte reaction culture, obtained before transplantation. Subset noted: CFSE-low proliferating T cells sorted from roughly 6-day pre-transplant mixed lymphocyte reaction (GvH or HvG direction). The CDR3 DNA reads TGTGCCAGCAGCTTAGTGGGGGGCACTGAAGCTTTCTTT. Protein product: CASSLVGGTEAFF. Combining the CDR3 with reference TRBV11-1 and TRBJ1-1 gives the whole variable domain EAEVAQSPRYKITEKSQAVAFWCDPISGHATLYWYRQILGQGPELLVQFQDESVVDDSQLPKDRFSAERLKGVDSTLKIQPAELGDSAMYLCASSLVGGTEAFFGQGTRLTVV.